One sample yielded the 27 T cell receptor beta chains listed below, sequenced in a study of T cell changes during pregnancy in multiple sclerosis. Profiled with immunoSEQ multiplex PCR; TCRdb holds only in-frame clones, not every one. The sample carries 100,000 or so clones, almost 95% recorded once. This specimen was peripheral blood, taken before pregnancy. The receptor source for this set is a female donor with multiple sclerosis, enrolled in a pregnancy study.

The rearrangement joins TRBV9 to TRBJ2-5, with TRBD2 as a possible D gene (6 bases). The CDR3 loop spans 14 amino acids. V was shortened by 0 bases and J by 7 bases, with 13 bases between the two germline ends. Per the germline V gene, CDR1 is SGDLS and CDR2 is YYNGEE. The chain's CDR3 is CASSVGRVGGTQYF. CDR3 bases: TGTGCCAGCAGCGTAGGCAGGGTGGGGGGGACCCAGTACTTC.

This rearrangement joins TRBV28 to TRBJ2-7; 8 bases map to TRBD2. Germline V gives CDR1 MDHEN, CDR2 SYDVKM. The CDR3 loop spans 13 amino acids. Losses at the gene ends were 6 bases for V and 2 bases for J; bases not matched to a gene: 3. CDR3 residues: CASRAGGPYEQYF. CDR3 DNA sequence: TGTGCCAGCAGGGCGGGGGGCCCCTACGAGCAGTACTTC.

CDR3 sequence reads: CASSEASTSGLTGELFF. In DNA, the CDR3 is TGTGCCAGCAGTGAAGCGTCCACTAGCGGACTCACCGGGGAGCTGTTTTTT. J is TRBJ2-2 and V is TRBV2; TRBD2 aligns across 8 bases. The CDR3 consists of 17 residues. The ends lost 0 bases at V and 4 bases at J; junction bases unmatched: 7. Germline CDR1 is SNHLY and CDR2 is FYNNEI. Drawing the rest from reference TRBV2 and TRBJ2-2, the complete variable domain is EPEVTQTPSHQVTQMGQEVILRCVPISNHLYFYWYRQILGQKVEFLVSFYNNEISEKSEIFDDQFSVERPDGSNFTLKIRSTKLEDSAMYFCASSEASTSGLTGELFFGEGSRLTVL.

This clone was detected only once. The chain couples TRBV5-1 to TRBJ2-4, with TRBD1 identical over 12 bases. This CDR3 is 17 amino acids long. CDR1 and CDR2 from the germline V gene are SGHRS and YFSETQ. The ends lost 0 bases at V and 6 bases at J; junction bases unmatched: 7. The CDR3 spells CASSLGSGTGGLNIQYF. The CDR3 DNA reads as TGCGCCAGCAGCTTGGGTTCCGGGACAGGGGGCTTAAACATTCAGTACTTC.

Only a few counts were recorded for this clone. This rearrangement joins TRBV5-1 to TRBJ1-1; possible D gene TRBD1, 6 bases. Trimming shortened V by 4 bases and J by 11 bases, and 18 bases separated the two germline ends. CDR1 and CDR2 (germline): SGHRS, YFSETQ. This CDR3 is 13 amino acids long. CDR3 sequence: CASSPSVGGLAFF. CDR3 DNA: TGCGCCAGCAGCCCTTCCGTCGGGGGGCTGGCTTTCTTT. The full variable domain, in which reference TRBV5-1 and TRBJ1-1 provide the parts outside the CDR3, is KAGVTQTPRYLIKTRGQQVTLSCSPISGHRSVSWYQQTPGQGLQFLFEYFSETQRNKGNFPGRFSGRQFSNSRSEMNVSTLELGDSALYLCASSPSVGGLAFFGQGTRLTVV.

The chain joins TRBV29-1 to TRBJ2-7; 7 nucleotides line up with TRBD2. The CDR3 contains 13 residues. Trimming took 4 bases from V and 0 from J; bases not matched to a gene: 3. Looked up from germline, CDR1 is SQVTM and CDR2 is ANQGSEA. The CDR3 loop is CSVGGGNSYEQYF. DNA for the CDR3: TGCAGCGTTGGGGGGGGAAACTCCTACGAGCAGTACTTC.

V gene TRBV4-1 combines with J gene TRBJ2-1; 7 bases line up with TRBD2. The CDR3 is 14 residues long. V lost 3 bases, J lost 3 bases, and 2 bases stayed unmatched. Germline-derived CDR1 and CDR2 are MGHRA and YSYEKL. CDR3 DNA: TGCGCCAGCAGCCAGGAGCGGGACTACAATGAGCAGTTCTTC. This codes for CASSQERDYNEQFF.

V is TRBV5-6 and J is TRBJ2-7; TRBD2 aligns across 8 bases. There are 16 residues in the CDR3. Germline V CDR1 and CDR2: SGHDT, YYEEEE. Losses at the gene ends were 4 bases for V and 5 bases for J; bases not matched to a gene: 14. Written as DNA, the CDR3 is TGTGCCAGCAGCCGCCGGAGGGGTAGCGGGAACCACGAGCAGTACTTC. Translated, it gives CASSRRRGSGNHEQYF.

The chain recombines TRBV6-6 with TRBJ2-7; TRBD2 is a possible D gene (6 bases). CDR3 length equals 14 residues. V was shortened by 7 bases and J by 4 bases, with 17 bases between the two germline ends. CDR1 and CDR2 (germline): MNHNY, SVGAGI (reference sequence). As DNA, the CDR3 is TGTGCCAGCAAATTCGACCCAGGGAGGTACGAGCAGTACTTC. Residues: CASKFDPGRYEQYF.

CDR3 in amino acids: CASSPGQGRLPGELFF. CDR3 nucleotide sequence: TGCGCCAGCAGCCCTGGACAGGGTCGGCTACCCGGGGAGCTGTTTTTT. The chain carries TRBV5-1 and TRBJ2-2; 8 positions agree with TRBD1. Germline values: CDR1 SGHRS, CDR2 YFSETQ. J gave up 6 bases and V 4 bases, and 11 bases lay outside the gene matches. This CDR3 comprises 16 residues.

The chain links TRBV29-1 to TRBJ2-2, with TRBD2 matching 7 bases. V lost 6 bases, J lost 4 bases, and 8 bases stayed unmatched. CDR1 is SQVTM and CDR2 is ANQGSEA in the germline V gene. This CDR3 spans 14 amino acids. The CDR3 DNA sequence: TGCAGCGTCGCTCTAGCGGTGGGCACCGGGGAGCTGTTTTTT. It codes for CSVALAVGTGELFF.

V and J are TRBV6-5 and TRBJ2-2; D call uncertain. This CDR3 spans 15 amino acids. Germline assignment: CDR1 MNHEY and CDR2 SVGAGI. V lost 5 bases, J lost 1 base, and 11 bases lay in between. CDR3 residues: CASSPVQENTGELFF. Here the CDR3 DNA reads TGTGCCAGCAGTCCAGTCCAGGAGAACACCGGGGAGCTGTTTTTT.

V and J are TRBV2 and TRBJ1-1, with a possible D match to TRBD1 (6 bases). The germline V gene encodes CDR1 SNHLY and CDR2 FYNNEI. The V and J ends lost 6 bases and 5 bases respectively, with 10 bases between them. The CDR3 extends over 12 amino acids. The CDR3 coding sequence is TGTGCCAGCAGGGATACAGGGACTGAAGCTTTCTTT. Translating gives CASRDTGTEAFF.

This chain joins TRBV5-1 and TRBJ1-1; tentatively, D is TRBD1 (5 bases). This CDR3 has 16 residues. The V gene lost 4 bases and the J gene lost 2 bases, with 18 bases spanning the gap. Germline V gives CDR1 SGHRS, CDR2 YFSETQ. CDR3 sequence (DNA): TGCGCCAGCAGCCTCCGGGACTCCCGAACCAACACTGAAGCTTTCTTT. Its translation: CASSLRDSRTNTEAFF.

J is TRBJ2-4 and V is TRBV2; TRBD1 agrees at 9 bases. The CDR3 consists of 16 residues. V lost 5 bases and J lost 3; bases outside the gene matches: 8. Germline-derived CDR1 and CDR2 are SNHLY and FYNNEI. The CDR3 coding sequence is TGTGCCAGCAGTCTAAACAGGGGGCGAGGCAAAAACATTCAGTACTTC. Translation: CASSLNRGRGKNIQYF.

The chain recombines TRBV27 with TRBJ2-7; 9 bases map to TRBD1. The J segment lost 3 bases and the V segment lost 0 bases, leaving 12 bases of the junction unmatched. The CDR3 has 18 amino acids. From germline, CDR1 is MNHEY and CDR2 SMNVEV (reference sequence). In DNA, the CDR3 is TGTGCCAGCAGTTTATCGTGGCCGGGACAGGGAAAAAACTACGAGCAGTACTTC. Translation: CASSLSWPGQGKNYEQYF.

This clone has a single count. The chain joins TRBV11-3 to TRBJ2-1; 8 bases align to TRBD2. The CDR3 length is 17 residues. Losses at the gene ends were 4 bases for V and 5 bases for J; bases not matched to a gene: 13. CDR1 is SGHNT, CDR2 YENEEA, per germline. CDR3 region: CASSSPSLAGRDNEQFF. The CDR3 region has the DNA TGTGCCAGCAGCTCCCCTTCGCTAGCGGGCCGTGACAATGAGCAGTTCTTC.

The rearrangement joins TRBV9 to TRBJ2-7; 13 nucleotides match TRBD2. The J segment lost 6 bases and the V segment lost 0 bases, leaving 12 bases of the junction unmatched. This CDR3 contains 18 residues. In germline, CDR1 is SGDLS, CDR2 YYNGEE. The CDR3 DNA reads as TGTGCCAGCAGCGTAGGTTCTGGACTAGCGGGAGATTTCTCCGAGCAGTACTTC. It translates to CASSVGSGLAGDFSEQYF.

This chain links TRBV4-3 with TRBJ1-1; 7 bases agree with TRBD1. The CDR3 is 15 amino acids. J lost 0 bases, V lost 1 base, and 2 bases had no gene match. Germline CDR1 is LGHNA and CDR2 is YSLEER. CDR3 residues: CASSQAGQMNTEAFF. The CDR3 nucleotides read TGCGCCAGCAGCCAAGCGGGACAGATGAACACTGAAGCTTTCTTT.

The chain links TRBV7-9 to TRBJ2-5; D might be TRBD1 (5 bases). The CDR3 has 15 amino acids. Per the germline V gene, CDR1 is SEHNR and CDR2 is FQNEAQ (reference sequence). The ends were cut back, 7 bases at V and 0 bases at J, with 15 bases in the middle. The CDR3 loop is CASNPPTGHQETQYF. CDR3 DNA sequence: TGTGCCAGCAATCCCCCAACAGGCCACCAAGAGACCCAGTACTTC.

This sequence joins TRBV7-6 and TRBJ2-2; weak D call: TRBD1 (7 bases). Germline CDR1 reads SGHVS; CDR2 reads FNYEAQ. V was shortened by 2 bases and J by 6 bases, with 13 bases between the two germline ends. The CDR3 extends over 15 amino acids. CDR3 DNA sequence: TGTGCCAGCAGCTTATCAGGGGGGTACGCCGGGGAGCTGTTTTTT. Translating it yields CASSLSGGYAGELFF.

This clone was found once. V gene TRBV6-1 combines with J gene TRBJ2-1; TRBD2 matches 8 bases. Trimming took 6 bases from V and 5 from J; bases not matched to a gene: 9. This CDR3 has 15 residues. In germline, CDR1 is MNHNS, CDR2 SASEGT. CDR3 DNA: TGTGCCAGCAGAAAGGAAAGCGGGAGCCACAATGAGCAGTTCTTC. The encoded protein is CASRKESGSHNEQFF.

This sequence joins TRBV7-9 and TRBJ1-1, with 9 bases matching TRBD1. After removal of 0 bases from V and 11 bases from J, the junction contained 10 bases not matched to a gene. CDR3 size: 15 residues. Germline V gene data show CDR1 as SEHNR and CDR2 as FQNEAQ (reference sequence). CDR3 region: CASSLATGGAVGAFF. Here the CDR3 DNA reads TGTGCCAGCAGCTTAGCGACAGGGGGGGCCGTTGGGGCTTTCTTT.

The genes are TRBV7-6 and TRBJ1-1; D may be TRBD1 (6 bases). CDR1 is SGHVS and CDR2 is FNYEAQ in the germline V gene. The V and J ends lost 3 bases and 0 bases respectively, with 14 bases between them. CDR3 size: 16 residues. The chain's CDR3 is CASSLDSPFMNTEAFF. CDR3 DNA sequence: TGTGCCAGCAGCTTGGACAGCCCCTTTATGAACACTGAAGCTTTCTTT.

The chain links TRBV18 to TRBJ1-2; 10 bases agree with TRBD1. The germline gives CDR1 KGHSH, CDR2 LQKENI. V gave up 1 base and J gave up 12 bases; unmatched junction bases: 8. The CDR3 has 14 amino acids. The DNA for the CDR3 is TGTGCCAGCTCACCACGGGGGACAGGGGAGTGGAACACCTTC. Translation: CASSPRGTGEWNTF.

The chain is built from TRBV28 and TRBJ2-2; TRBD1 matches 9 bases. The CDR3 runs to 18 residues. The J segment lost 8 bases and the V segment lost 3 bases, leaving 16 bases of the junction unmatched. Germline CDR1 is MDHEN and CDR2 is SYDVKM. The DNA for the CDR3 is TGTGCCAGCAGTTTCCCGCAGGGACAGGGCGCTCAGGGAGGGGAGCTGTTTTTT. This sequence encodes CASSFPQGQGAQGGELFF.

The chain couples TRBV6-1 to TRBJ2-7; 8 nucleotides align to TRBD1. This CDR3 spans 13 amino acids. V lost 3 bases and J lost 6; bases outside the gene matches: 4. From germline, CDR1 is MNHNS and CDR2 SASEGT. The CDR3 nucleotides are TGTGCCAGCAGTGAGACGGACAGGGCCGAGCAGTACTTC. Translation gives CASSETDRAEQYF.